This is a list of T cell receptor beta chains from one sample in a study of cytomegalovirus exposure and HLA in healthy donors. Measured with immunoSEQ multiplex PCR; TCRdb has only the in-frame clones, and not every one. The sample records over 95,000 clones, 70% to 80% being singletons. The sample was PBMCs. The receptors were sampled from a female donor in good health and CMV-seronegative. CDR3s include the opening cysteine and the closing phenylalanine or tryptophan. The D gene is left open where the match is weak. Only part of the rows carry a size: once, few, many, or a class if the clone is expanded.

>TRBV5-6|.|.|TRBJ2-2
TGTGCCAGCAGCTTCGGCGGACTCAACACCGGGGAGCTGTTTTTT
CASSFGGLNTGELFF
>TRBV7-8|once|.|TRBJ2-2
TGTGCCAGCAGCTACCCTGAGGAGACCGGGGAGCTGTTTTTT
CASSYPEETGELFF
>TRBV27|.|TRBD1|TRBJ1-5
TGTGCCCGGGACAGGCTATGGCGTCAGCCCCAGCATTTT
CARDRLWRQPQHF
>TRBV6-6|many|.|TRBJ1-4
TGTGCCATTTCGGGGGTGAGGGAAAAACTGTTTTTT
CAISGVREKLFF
>TRBV6-5|.|TRBD2|TRBJ2-7
TGTGCCAGCAGTTTGAGCGGGAACTTGGGGGGTGAGCAGTACTTC
CASSLSGNLGGEQYF
>TRBV5-4|.|TRBD1|TRBJ1-1
TGTGCCAGCAGGCTCACAGGGGACCTTGAAGCTTTCTTT
CASRLTGDLEAFF
>TRBV4-3|.|TRBD2|TRBJ2-1
TGCGCCAGCAGCCAAGATAGGGTACTAGCGGGGGGGGTTGAGCAGTTCTTC
CASSQDRVLAGGVEQFF
>TRBV30|.|.|TRBJ1-6
TGTGCCTGGAGTGGTACTCAGACTAGCTCCTATAATTCACCCCTCCACTTT
CAWSGTQTSSYNSPLHF
>TRBV5-1|.|.|TRBJ1-4
TGCGCCAGCAGCTTCTGGCGGTTTAGACACGCGGGGGAAAAACTGTTTTTT
CASSFWRFRHAGEKLFF
>TRBV7-9|few|TRBD1|TRBJ1-2
TGTTCCAGCAGCCTCCCCCGCGGACAGGGGGCCTCTGGCTACACCTTC
CSSSLPRGQGASGYTF
>TRBV30|.|TRBD1|TRBJ1-1
TGTGCCTGGGACAGGGCGACCACTGAAGCTTTCTTT
CAWDRATTEAFF
>TRBV30|.|TRBD1|TRBJ2-5
TGTGCCCTCGGTGACTGGGACAGCCAAGAGGCCCAGTACTTC
CALGDWDSQEAQYF
>TRBV30|few|.|TRBJ1-5
TGTGCCTGGAGTGCAGGGGGCAATCAGCCCCAGCATTTT
CAWSAGGNQPQHF
>TRBV7-2|once|TRBD1|TRBJ1-6
TGTGCCAGCAGGACAGGGATTTTCAATTCACCCCTCCACTTT
CASRTGIFNSPLHF
>TRBV16|.|TRBD2|TRBJ2-3
TGTGCCAGCAGCCAACTGCGGGGGGGCCAGGCACAAGATACGCAGTATTTT
CASSQLRGGQAQDTQYF
>TRBV27|once|TRBD1|TRBJ2-7
TGTGCCAGCAGTTTAGACAGGGCTCGGTCATTGGGGGAGCAGTACTTC
CASSLDRARSLGEQYF
>TRBV5-5|.|.|TRBJ1-1
TGTGCCAGCAGCCCTCCTACAGGAAAGAACACTGAAGCTTTCTTT
CASSPPTGKNTEAFF
>TRBV2|once|.|TRBJ1-2
TGTGCCAGCAACGAAATACAGGGACGAGGTGGCTACACCTTC
CASNEIQGRGGYTF
>TRBV5-1|.|TRBD1|TRBJ1-6
TGCGCCAGCAGCTTGGGGGGACAGGGTATGGGAGCCCTCCACTTT
CASSLGGQGMGALHF
>TRBV19|.|TRBD2|TRBJ2-7
TGTGCCAGTAGTATAGATCTGGGAGGGCCCTCCTACGAGCAGTACTTC
CASSIDLGGPSYEQYF
>TRBV30|.|.|TRBJ1-2
TGTGCCTGGAACCAACACAGGGTGGCGTTTGGCTACACCTTC
CAWNQHRVAFGYTF
>TRBV14|.|.|TRBJ2-1
TGTGCCAGCAGCCAAGATGCCGGTGATAATGAGCAGTTCTTC
CASSQDAGDNEQFF
>TRBV5-1|.|.|TRBJ1-3
TGCGCCAGCAGCCCAGGGCCGGGAAACACCATATATTTT
CASSPGPGNTIYF
>TRBV5-4|.|TRBD1|TRBJ1-2
TGTGCCAGCAGTACCTATGACAGGGTCTATGGCTACACCTTC
CASSTYDRVYGYTF
>TRBV7-9|.|.|TRBJ1-2
TGTGCCAGCAGCCAACTCAACGGCTACACCTTC
CASSQLNGYTF
>TRBV5-4|few|TRBD1|TRBJ2-3
TGTGCCAGCAGCGCGGTTTTGGGCCAGGGGGCAGATACGCAGTATTTT
CASSAVLGQGADTQYF
>TRBV19|.|TRBD2|TRBJ2-2
TGTGCCAGTAGACAGCGGGGGCACGCTCTTCTCGCCGGGGAGCTGTTTTTT
CASRQRGHALLAGELFF
>TRBV7-8|once|TRBD1|TRBJ2-7
TGTGCCAGCAGCTCCGGACAGGGGGGCTACGAGCAGTACTTC
CASSSGQGGYEQYF